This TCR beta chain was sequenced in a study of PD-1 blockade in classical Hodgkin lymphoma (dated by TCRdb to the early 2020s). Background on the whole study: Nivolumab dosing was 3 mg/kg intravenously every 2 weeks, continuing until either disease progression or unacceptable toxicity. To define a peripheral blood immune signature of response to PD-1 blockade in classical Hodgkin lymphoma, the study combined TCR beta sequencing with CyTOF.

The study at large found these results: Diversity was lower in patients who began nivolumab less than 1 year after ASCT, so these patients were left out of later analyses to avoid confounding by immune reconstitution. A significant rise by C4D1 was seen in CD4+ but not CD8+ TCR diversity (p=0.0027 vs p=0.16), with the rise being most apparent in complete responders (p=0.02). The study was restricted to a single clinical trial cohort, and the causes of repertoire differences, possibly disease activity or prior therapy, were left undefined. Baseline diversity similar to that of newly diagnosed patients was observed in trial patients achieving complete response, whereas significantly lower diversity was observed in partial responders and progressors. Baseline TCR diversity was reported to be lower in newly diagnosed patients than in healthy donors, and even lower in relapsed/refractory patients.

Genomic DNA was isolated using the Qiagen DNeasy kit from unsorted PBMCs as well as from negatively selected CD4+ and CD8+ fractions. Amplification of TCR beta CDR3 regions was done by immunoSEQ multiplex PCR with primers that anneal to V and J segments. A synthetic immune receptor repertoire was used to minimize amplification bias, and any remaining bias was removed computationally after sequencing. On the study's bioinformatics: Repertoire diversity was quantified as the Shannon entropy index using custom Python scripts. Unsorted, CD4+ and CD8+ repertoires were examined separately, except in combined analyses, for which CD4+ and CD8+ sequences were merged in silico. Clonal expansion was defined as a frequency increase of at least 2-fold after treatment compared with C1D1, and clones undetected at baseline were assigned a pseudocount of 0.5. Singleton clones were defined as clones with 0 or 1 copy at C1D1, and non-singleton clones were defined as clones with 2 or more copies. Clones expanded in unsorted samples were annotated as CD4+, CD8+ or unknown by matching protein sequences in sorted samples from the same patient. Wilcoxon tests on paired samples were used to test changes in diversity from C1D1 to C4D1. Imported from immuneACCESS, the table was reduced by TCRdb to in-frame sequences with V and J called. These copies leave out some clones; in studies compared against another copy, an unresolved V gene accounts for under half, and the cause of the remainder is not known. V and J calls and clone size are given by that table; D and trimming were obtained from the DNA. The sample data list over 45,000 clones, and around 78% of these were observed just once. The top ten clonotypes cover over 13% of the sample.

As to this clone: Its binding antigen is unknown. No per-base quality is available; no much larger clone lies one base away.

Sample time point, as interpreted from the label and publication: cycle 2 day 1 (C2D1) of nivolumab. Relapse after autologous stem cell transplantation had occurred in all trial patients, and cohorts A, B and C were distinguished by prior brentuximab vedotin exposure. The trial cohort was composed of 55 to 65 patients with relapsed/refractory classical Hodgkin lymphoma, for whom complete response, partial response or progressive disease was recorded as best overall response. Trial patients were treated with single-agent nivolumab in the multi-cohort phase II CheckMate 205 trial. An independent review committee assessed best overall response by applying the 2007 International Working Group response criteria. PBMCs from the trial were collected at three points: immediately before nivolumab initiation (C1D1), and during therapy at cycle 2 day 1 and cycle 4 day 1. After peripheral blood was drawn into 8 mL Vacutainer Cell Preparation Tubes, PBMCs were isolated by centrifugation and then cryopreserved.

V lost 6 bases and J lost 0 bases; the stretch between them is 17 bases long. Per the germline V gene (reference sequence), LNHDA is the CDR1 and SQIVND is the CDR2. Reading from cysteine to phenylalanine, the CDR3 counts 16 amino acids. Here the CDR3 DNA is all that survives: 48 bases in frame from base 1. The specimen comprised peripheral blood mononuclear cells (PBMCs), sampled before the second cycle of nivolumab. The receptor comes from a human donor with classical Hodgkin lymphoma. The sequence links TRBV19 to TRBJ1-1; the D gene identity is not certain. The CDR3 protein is CASRSGRERMNTEAFF. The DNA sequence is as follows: TGTGCCAGTAGGAGCGGGAGGGAACGCATGAACACTGAAGCTTTCTTT.